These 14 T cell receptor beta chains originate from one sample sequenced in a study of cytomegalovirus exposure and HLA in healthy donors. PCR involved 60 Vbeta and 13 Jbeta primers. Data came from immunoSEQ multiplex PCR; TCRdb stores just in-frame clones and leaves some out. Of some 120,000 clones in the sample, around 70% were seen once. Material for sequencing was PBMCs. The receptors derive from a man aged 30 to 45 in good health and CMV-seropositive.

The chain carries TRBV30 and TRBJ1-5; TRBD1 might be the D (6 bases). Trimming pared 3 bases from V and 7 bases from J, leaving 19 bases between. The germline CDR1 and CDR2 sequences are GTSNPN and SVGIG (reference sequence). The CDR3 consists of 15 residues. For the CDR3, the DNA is TGTGCCTGGAGCAGGGGTGGTTTGACGGACCAGCCCCAGCATTTT. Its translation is CAWSRGGLTDQPQHF.

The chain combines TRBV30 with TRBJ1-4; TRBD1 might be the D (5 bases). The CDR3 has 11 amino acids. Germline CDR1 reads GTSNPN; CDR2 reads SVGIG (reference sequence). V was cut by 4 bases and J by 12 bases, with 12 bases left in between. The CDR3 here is CAWTLGGELFF. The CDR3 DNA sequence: TGTGCCTGGACCCTGGGGGGGGAACTGTTTTTT.

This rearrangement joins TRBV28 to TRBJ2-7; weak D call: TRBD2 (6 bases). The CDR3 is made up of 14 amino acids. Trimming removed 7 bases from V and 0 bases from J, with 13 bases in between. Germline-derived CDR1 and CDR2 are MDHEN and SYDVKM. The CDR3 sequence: CASTRTGSSYEQYF. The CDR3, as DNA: TGTGCCAGCACCCGGACCGGGAGCTCCTACGAGCAGTACTTC.

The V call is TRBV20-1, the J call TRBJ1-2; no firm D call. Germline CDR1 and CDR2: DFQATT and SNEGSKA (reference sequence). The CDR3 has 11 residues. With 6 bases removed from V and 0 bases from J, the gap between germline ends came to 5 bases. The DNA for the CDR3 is TGCAGTGCCGGAGCTAACTATGGCTACACCTTC. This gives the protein CSAGANYGYTF.

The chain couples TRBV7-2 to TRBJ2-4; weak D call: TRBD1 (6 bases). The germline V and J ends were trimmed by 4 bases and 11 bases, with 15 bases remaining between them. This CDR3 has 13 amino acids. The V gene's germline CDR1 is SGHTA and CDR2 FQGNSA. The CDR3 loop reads CASSSDLGGVQYF. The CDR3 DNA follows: TGTGCCAGCAGCTCCGACCTAGGGGGAGTTCAGTACTTC.

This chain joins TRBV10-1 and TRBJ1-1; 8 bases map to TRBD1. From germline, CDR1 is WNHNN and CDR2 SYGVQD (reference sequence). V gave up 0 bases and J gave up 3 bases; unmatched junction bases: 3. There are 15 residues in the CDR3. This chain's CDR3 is CASSESKTGDTEAFF. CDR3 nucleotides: TGCGCCAGCAGTGAGTCAAAGACAGGGGACACTGAAGCTTTCTTT.

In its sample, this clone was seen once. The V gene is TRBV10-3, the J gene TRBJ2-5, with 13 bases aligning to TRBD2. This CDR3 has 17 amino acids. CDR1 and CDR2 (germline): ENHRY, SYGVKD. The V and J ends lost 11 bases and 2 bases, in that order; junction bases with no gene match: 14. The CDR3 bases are TGTGCCCCCGGCGGACTAGCGGGGGCCGAGATACAAGAGACCCAGTACTTC. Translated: CAPGGLAGAEIQETQYF.

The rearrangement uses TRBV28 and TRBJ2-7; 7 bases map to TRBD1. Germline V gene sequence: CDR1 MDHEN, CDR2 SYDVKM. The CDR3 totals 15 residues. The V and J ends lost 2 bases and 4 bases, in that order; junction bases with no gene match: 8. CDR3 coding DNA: TGTGCCAGCAGTTTACCCCGACAGGGTAAATACGAGCAGTACTTC. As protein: CASSLPRQGKYEQYF.

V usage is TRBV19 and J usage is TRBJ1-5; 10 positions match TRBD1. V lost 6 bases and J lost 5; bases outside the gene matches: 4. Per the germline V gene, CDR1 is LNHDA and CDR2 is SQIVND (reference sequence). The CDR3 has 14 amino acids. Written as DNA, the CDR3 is TGTGCCAGTAGCTGGGGGACAGGGGATCAGCCCCAGCATTTT. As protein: CASSWGTGDQPQHF.

CDR3 sequence: CASTQQGYGYTF. DNA of the CDR3: TGTGCCAGCACCCAACAGGGTTATGGCTACACCTTC. The chain carries TRBV2 and TRBJ1-2, with a tentative D call TRBD1 (6 bases). The CDR3 consists of 12 residues. The germline CDR1 and CDR2 sequences are SNHLY and FYNNEI. Between the trimmed V and J ends, which lost 7 bases and 5 bases, there was a span of 11 bases.

DNA of the CDR3: TGTGCCAGCAGCTTTAACCAGGGCTCCTACGAGCAGTACTTC. Its translation: CASSFNQGSYEQYF. The chain combines TRBV11-2 with TRBJ2-7; a weak D match, TRBD1 (5 bases). The CDR3 contains 14 residues. V lost 3 bases and J lost 0, with 9 bases in between. From germline, CDR1 is SGHAT and CDR2 FQNNGV.

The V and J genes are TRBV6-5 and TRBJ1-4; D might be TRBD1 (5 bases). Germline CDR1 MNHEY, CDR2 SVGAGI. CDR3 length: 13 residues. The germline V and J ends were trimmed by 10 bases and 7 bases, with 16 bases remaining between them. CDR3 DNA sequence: TGTGCCACTCTCCCCGGGGGGAGTGAAAAACTGTTTTTT. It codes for CATLPGGSEKLFF.

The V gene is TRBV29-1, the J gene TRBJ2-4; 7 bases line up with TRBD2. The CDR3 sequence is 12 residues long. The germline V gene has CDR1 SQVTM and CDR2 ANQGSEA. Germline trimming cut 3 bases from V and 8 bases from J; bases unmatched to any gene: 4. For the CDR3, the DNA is TGCAGCGTTGATCGGGGGGAGGACATTCAGTACTTC. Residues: CSVDRGEDIQYF.

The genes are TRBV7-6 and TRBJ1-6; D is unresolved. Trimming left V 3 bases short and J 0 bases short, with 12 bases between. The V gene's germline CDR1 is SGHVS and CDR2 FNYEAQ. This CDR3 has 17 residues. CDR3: CASSLSGVPSYNSPLHF. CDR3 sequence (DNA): TGTGCCAGCAGCTTGTCCGGGGTCCCCTCCTATAATTCACCCCTCCACTTT.